In this sample, the clone carrying this TCR beta chain turned up many times. Its specificity is unknown. The sample is drawn from a study of T cells in Graves' hyperthyroidism and ophthalmopathy. Using around 10 ml of fresh peripheral blood, PBMCs were prepared. Study observations and caveats: Patients with ophthalmopathy were separated from those with stable hyperthyroidism by a 13 V-J model.

Germline CDR1 reads SGHTA; CDR2 reads FQGNSA. This CDR3 has 13 amino acids. V dropped 2 bases and J dropped 5 bases, with 7 bases sitting between them. Amplified TCR beta CDR3 regions came from RNA transcripts. In the first-round RT-PCR of the TCR CDR3, the HTBI primer set was used. TCRdb itself ran the multiplex PCR reads through MiXCR, one entry per CDR3 protein. The sample carries about 250,000 distinct CDR3 sequences, approximately 23% recorded once. The chain couples TRBV7-2 to TRBJ1-5; D gene unclear. Specimen: blood. The sequence derives from a woman between 35 and 50 years old with Graves' ophthalmopathy. In DNA form, the CDR3 reads TGTGCCAGCAGCTTACTAAGAGATCAGCCCCAGCATTTT. Translation: CASSLLRDQPQHF.